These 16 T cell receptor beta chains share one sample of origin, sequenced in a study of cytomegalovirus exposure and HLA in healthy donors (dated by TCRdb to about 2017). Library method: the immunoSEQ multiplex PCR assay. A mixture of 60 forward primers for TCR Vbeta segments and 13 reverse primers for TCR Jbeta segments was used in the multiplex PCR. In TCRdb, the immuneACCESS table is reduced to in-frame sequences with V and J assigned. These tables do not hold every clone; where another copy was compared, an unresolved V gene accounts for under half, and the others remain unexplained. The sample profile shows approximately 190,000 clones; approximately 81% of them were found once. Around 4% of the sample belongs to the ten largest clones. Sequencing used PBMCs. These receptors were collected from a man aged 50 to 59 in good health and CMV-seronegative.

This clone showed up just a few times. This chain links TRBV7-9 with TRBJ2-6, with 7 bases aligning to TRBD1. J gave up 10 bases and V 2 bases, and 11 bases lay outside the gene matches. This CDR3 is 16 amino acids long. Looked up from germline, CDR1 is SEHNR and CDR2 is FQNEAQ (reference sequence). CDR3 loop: CASSLQPRGQKNVLTF. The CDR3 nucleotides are TGTGCCAGCAGCTTACAACCTAGGGGGCAAAAGAACGTCCTGACTTTC.

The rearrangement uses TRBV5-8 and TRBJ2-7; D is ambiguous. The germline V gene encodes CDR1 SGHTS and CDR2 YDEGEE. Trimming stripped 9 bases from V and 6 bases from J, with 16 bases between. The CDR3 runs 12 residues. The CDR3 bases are TGTGCCACCCCGAAAGGAGCCCTCGAGCAGTACTTC. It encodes CATPKGALEQYF.

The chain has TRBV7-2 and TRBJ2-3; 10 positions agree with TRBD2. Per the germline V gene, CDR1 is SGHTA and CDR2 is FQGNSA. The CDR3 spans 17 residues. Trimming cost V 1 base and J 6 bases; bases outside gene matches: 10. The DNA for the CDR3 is TGTGCCAGCAGCTTAGGCCCCCCAGCGGGGGGGCAGGATACGCAGTATTTT. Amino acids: CASSLGPPAGGQDTQYF. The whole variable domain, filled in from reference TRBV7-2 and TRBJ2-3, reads GAGVSQSPSNKVTEKGKDVELRCDPISGHTALYWYRQSLGQGLEFLIYFQGNSAPDKSGLPSDRFSAERTGGSVSTLTIQRTQQEDSAVYLCASSLGPPAGGQDTQYFGPGTRLTVL.

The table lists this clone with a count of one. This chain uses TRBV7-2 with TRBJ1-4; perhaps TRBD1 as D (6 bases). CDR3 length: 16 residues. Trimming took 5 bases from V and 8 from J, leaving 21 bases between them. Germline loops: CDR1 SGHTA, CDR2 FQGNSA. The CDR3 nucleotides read TGTGCCAGCAGCCTATCCGGGACACCTCGTAGGGAAAAACTGTTTTTT. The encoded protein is CASSLSGTPRREKLFF.

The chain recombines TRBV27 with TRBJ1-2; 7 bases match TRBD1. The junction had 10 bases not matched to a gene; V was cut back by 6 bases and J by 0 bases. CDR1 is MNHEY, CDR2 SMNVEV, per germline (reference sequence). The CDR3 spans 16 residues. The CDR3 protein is CASRLAGDSSNYGYTF. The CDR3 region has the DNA TGTGCCAGCAGACTTGCCGGGGACAGCTCTAACTATGGCTACACCTTC.

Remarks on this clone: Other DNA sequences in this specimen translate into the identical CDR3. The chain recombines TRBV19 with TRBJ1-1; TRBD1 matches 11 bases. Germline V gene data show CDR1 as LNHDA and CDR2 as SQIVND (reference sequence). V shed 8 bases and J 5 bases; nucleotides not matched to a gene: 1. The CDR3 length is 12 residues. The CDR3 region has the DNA TGTGCCAGTCGGGACAGGGGGACTGAAGCTTTCTTT. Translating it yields CASRDRGTEAFF.

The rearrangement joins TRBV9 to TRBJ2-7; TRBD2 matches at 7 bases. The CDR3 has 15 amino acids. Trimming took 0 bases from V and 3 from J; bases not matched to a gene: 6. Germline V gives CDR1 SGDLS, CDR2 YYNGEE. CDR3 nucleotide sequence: TGTGCCAGCAGCGTAGGCGGGAGAGGATTCTACGAGCAGTACTTC. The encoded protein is CASSVGGRGFYEQYF.

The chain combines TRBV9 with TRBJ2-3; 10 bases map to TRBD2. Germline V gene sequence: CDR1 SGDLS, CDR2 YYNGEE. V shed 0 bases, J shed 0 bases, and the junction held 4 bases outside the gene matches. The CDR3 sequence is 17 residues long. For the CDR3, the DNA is TGTGCCAGCAGCGTAGGGCTAGCGGGGGCTAGCACAGATACGCAGTATTTT. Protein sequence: CASSVGLAGASTDTQYF.

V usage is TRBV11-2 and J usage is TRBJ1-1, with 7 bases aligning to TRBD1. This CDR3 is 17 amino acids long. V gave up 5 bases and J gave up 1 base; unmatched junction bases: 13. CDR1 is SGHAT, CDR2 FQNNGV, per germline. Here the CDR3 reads CASSPSYLGQTNTEAFF. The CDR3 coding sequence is TGTGCCAGCAGCCCGAGCTACTTGGGACAGACGAACACTGAAGCTTTCTTT.

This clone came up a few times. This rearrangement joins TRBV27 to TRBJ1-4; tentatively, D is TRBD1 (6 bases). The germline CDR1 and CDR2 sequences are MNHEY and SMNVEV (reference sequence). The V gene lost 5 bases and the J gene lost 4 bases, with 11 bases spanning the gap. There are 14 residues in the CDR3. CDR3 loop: CASSPGVFNEKLFF. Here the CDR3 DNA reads TGTGCCAGCAGTCCAGGGGTTTTTAATGAAAAACTGTTTTTT.

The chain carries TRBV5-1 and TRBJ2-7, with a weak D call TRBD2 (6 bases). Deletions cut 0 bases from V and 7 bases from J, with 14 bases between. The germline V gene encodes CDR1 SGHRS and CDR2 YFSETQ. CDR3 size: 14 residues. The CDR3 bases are TGCGCCAGCAGCTTGGCGGGAGATCTTTGGGAGCAGTACTTC. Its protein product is CASSLAGDLWEQYF.

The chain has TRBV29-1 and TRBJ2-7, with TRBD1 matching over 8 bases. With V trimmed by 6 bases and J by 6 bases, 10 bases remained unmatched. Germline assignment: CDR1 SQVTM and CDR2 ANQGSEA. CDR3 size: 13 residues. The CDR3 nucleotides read TGCAGCGTCAGGACAGGGTCAAAGTCCGAGCAGTACTTC. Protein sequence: CSVRTGSKSEQYF.

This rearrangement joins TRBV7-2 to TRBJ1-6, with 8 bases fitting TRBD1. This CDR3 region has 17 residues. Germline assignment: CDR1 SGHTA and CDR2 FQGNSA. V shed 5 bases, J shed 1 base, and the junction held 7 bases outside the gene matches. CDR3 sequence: CASSSDRGTSYNSPLHF. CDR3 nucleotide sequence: TGTGCCAGCAGCAGTGACAGGGGTACGTCCTATAATTCACCCCTCCACTTT. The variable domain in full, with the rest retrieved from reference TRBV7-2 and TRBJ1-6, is GAGVSQSPSNKVTEKGKDVELRCDPISGHTALYWYRQSLGQGLEFLIYFQGNSAPDKSGLPSDRFSAERTGGSVSTLTIQRTQQEDSAVYLCASSSDRGTSYNSPLHFGNGTRLTVT.

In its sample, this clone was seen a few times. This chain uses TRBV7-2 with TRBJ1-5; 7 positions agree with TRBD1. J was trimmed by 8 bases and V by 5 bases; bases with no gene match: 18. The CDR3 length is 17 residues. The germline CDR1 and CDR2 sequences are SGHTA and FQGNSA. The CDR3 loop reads CASSQTGTALGGKPQHF. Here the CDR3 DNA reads TGTGCCAGCAGCCAGACCGGGACAGCTCTTGGTGGGAAGCCCCAGCATTTT.

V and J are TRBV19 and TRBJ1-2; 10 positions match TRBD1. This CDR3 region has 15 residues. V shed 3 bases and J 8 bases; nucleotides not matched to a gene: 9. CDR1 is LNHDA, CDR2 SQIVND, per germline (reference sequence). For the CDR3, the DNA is TGTGCCAGTAGTATTTCCGGGACAGGGGCTGGGGGCTACACCTTC. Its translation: CASSISGTGAGGYTF.

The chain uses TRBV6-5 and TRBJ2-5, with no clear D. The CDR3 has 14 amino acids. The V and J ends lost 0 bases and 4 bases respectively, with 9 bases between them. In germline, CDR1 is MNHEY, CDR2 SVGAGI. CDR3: CASSYSEFLETQYF. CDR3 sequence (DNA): TGTGCCAGCAGTTACTCGGAGTTCCTAGAGACCCAGTACTTC.